In this sample, the clone carrying this T cell receptor beta chain turned up many times. Its antigen is not identified. Compared with germline, one end of the junction differs, possibly owing to a read error. The read gets to within 3 residues of the CDR3 end, and the germline J gene fills in the rest. Germline loops: CDR1 LGHNA, CDR2 YNFKEQ. This CDR3 has 15 residues. This sample stems from a study of T cell clonality in common variable immunodeficiency. Method: immunoSEQ multiplex PCR; TCRdb's copy keeps in-frame clones and lacks some. The specimen has some 42,000 clones, none found just once. Both groups were predominantly of Caucasian heritage. Study results and limitations: CVID subjects had higher TCRbeta clonality than healthy controls, most marked in about a third. Common variable immunodeficiency TCR beta sequences reportedly had fewer deletions and N-nucleotide insertions. The cause of increased CVID clonality remains unclear without subpopulation sequencing.

The chain carries TRBV4-2 and TRBJ2-1; D call uncertain. This TCR came from a human donor with common variable immunodeficiency. Sequencing used peripheral blood mononuclear cells. The CDR3 bases that were read are TGCGCCAGCAGCCAAGATAGGCTAGATTACAATGAG. This codes for CASSQDRLDYNE. The whole CDR3 protein is CASSQDRLDYNEQFF.